One and the same sample provided the 14 T cell receptor beta chains below, sequenced in a study of vaccination and CD4 T cells after COVID-19 (dated by TCRdb to the early 2020s). In the paper's terms, the time point label means: late sampling 161 to 241 days after vaccination in a few convalescent patients. The library came from PCR. Sequencing was performed on an Illumina iSeq 100. The raw public reads went through TCRdb reprocessing: fastp at Q25, MiXCR clone calling, in-frame beta chains kept. Rows with one shared CDR3 protein collapse into an entry with the most common genes and DNA. The sample includes 35,000 to 45,000 distinct CDR3 sequences, with 36% observed a single time. The ten most abundant clones make up 4.5% to 7% of the sample. The sample was CD4+ T cells from blood, taken about 7 months after SARS-CoV-2 vaccination. The receptors originated from a human donor who had recovered from COVID-19.

This clonotype was detected a few times. The chain carries TRBV20-1 and TRBJ2-3; TRBD2 matches at 8 bases. This CDR3 comprises 15 residues. J was trimmed by 1 base and V by 1 base; bases with no gene match: 4. Germline values: CDR1 DFQATT, CDR2 SNEGSKA (reference sequence). CDR3 sequence: CSARVREGGTDTQYF. As DNA, the CDR3 is TGCAGTGCTAGAGTTCGGGAGGGGGGCACAGATACGCAGTATTTT.

V and J are TRBV30 and TRBJ2-3; 10 nucleotides match TRBD1. The trim removed 0 bases at V and 4 bases at J, leaving 4 bases unmatched. Per the germline V gene, CDR1 is GTSNPN and CDR2 is SVGIG (reference sequence). This CDR3 contains 15 residues. The CDR3 DNA is TGTGCCTGGAGTGTGCGGACAGGGGGGCCAGATACGCAGTATTTT. Amino acid sequence: CAWSVRTGGPDTQYF.

The V call is TRBV20-1, the J call TRBJ2-1; TRBD2 aligns across 8 bases. The germline V gene has CDR1 DFQATT and CDR2 SNEGSKA (reference sequence). With V trimmed by 5 bases and J by 7 bases, 10 bases remained unmatched. This CDR3 region has 14 residues. CDR3 amino acids: CSAGLSGIGNEQFF. In nucleotides, the CDR3 is TGCAGTGCTGGCCTTAGCGGGATTGGGAATGAGCAGTTCTTC.

J is TRBJ2-7 and V is TRBV11-2, with D possibly TRBD1 on 5 matching bases. Trimming shortened V by 3 bases and J by 7 bases, and 16 bases separated the two germline ends. Germline CDR1 SGHAT, CDR2 FQNNGV. The CDR3 has 14 residues. The CDR3 protein is CASSLAYGSGEQYF. The CDR3 bases are TGTGCCAGCAGCTTGGCGTATGGTTCAGGGGAGCAGTACTTC. Variable domain in full (rest from reference TRBV11-2 and TRBJ2-7): EAGVAQSPRYKIIEKRQSVAFWCNPISGHATLYWYQQILGQGPKLLIQFQNNGVVDDSQLPKDRFSAERLKGVDSTLKIQPAKLEDSAVYLCASSLAYGSGEQYFGPGTRLTVT.

There are a few counts of this clonotype. The rearrangement uses TRBV2 and TRBJ1-6; D is possibly TRBD1 (6 bases). V dropped 6 bases and J dropped 2 bases, with 11 bases sitting between them. The CDR3 runs 15 residues. Germline CDR1 reads SNHLY; CDR2 reads FYNNEI. Written as DNA, the CDR3 is TGTGCCAGCAGCGCTCAGGGGCCCTATAATTCACCCCTCCACTTT. Translating gives CASSAQGPYNSPLHF.

The rearrangement joins TRBV21-1 to TRBJ2-7. TRBV21-1 is an annotated pseudogene. The CDR3 consists of 14 residues. This CDR3 is CASSGKQSSYEQYF. CDR3 bases: TGTGCCAGCAGCGGAAAACAGAGCTCCTACGAGCAGTACTTC.

The chain is built from TRBV6-1 and TRBJ2-7; 9 bases line up with TRBD1. The CDR3 length is 13 residues. The germline CDR1 and CDR2 sequences are MNHNS and SASEGT. V was pared by 6 bases and J by 6 bases, with 6 bases of the junction left unmatched. CDR3 sequence: CASRGQGLSEQYF. The CDR3, as DNA: TGTGCCAGCAGGGGACAGGGTCTGTCCGAGCAGTACTTC.

This clonotype was seen once. The chain links TRBV20-1 to TRBJ2-3; 11 positions match TRBD2. The CDR3 runs 19 residues. Per the germline V gene, CDR1 is DFQATT and CDR2 is SNEGSKA (reference sequence). With V trimmed by 3 bases and J by 1 base, 15 bases remained unmatched. CDR3 bases: TGCAGTGCTAGCTCCCTACTAGCGGGAGAGAGATATGGCACAGATACGCAGTATTTT. Residues: CSASSLLAGERYGTDTQYF.

This clonotype showed up just once. The chain uses TRBV12-5 and TRBJ2-7; D not certain. Germline CDR1 and CDR2: LGHNT and FRNRAP. CDR3 length: 13 amino acids. Deletions cut 7 bases from V and 1 base from J, with 11 bases between. In DNA form, the CDR3 reads TGTGCTAGTGCCCTAGGTCTTTCCTACGAGCAGTACTTC. Its protein product is CASALGLSYEQYF.

This clonotype was seen only a few times. The chain links TRBV20-1 to TRBJ1-2; D is undetermined. Trimming left V 3 bases short and J 2 bases short, with 10 bases between. CDR1 is DFQATT, CDR2 SNEGSKA, per germline (reference sequence). The CDR3 contains 13 residues. CDR3 region: CSASIIGNYGYTF. The CDR3 coding sequence is TGCAGTGCTAGTATAATAGGAAACTATGGCTACACCTTC.

There are a few counts of this clonotype. V and J are TRBV20-1 and TRBJ2-4; either TRBD1 or TRBD2 may supply D (5 bases each). V was clipped by 3 bases and J by 5 bases, with 14 bases between them. There are 14 residues in the CDR3. Germline V gene sequence: CDR1 DFQATT, CDR2 SNEGSKA (reference sequence). The CDR3 sequence is CSARWTRGENIQYF. DNA of the CDR3: TGCAGTGCTAGGTGGACAAGGGGAGAAAACATTCAGTACTTC.

This clonotype was counted between two and nine times. This sequence joins TRBV28 and TRBJ2-5, with 8 bases fitting TRBD1. Germline values: CDR1 MDHEN, CDR2 SYDVKM. V lost 6 bases to trimming and J lost 3 bases; unmatched junction nucleotides: 3. The CDR3 totals 13 residues. The CDR3 nucleotides read TGTGCCAGCAGGCCGACAGGGGAAGAGACCCAGTACTTC. This translates into CASRPTGEETQYF.

The chain couples TRBV19 to TRBJ1-2, with 9 bases identical to TRBD1. Germline CDR1 reads LNHDA; CDR2 reads SQIVND (reference sequence). The CDR3 sequence is 13 residues long. J gave up 4 bases and V 10 bases, and 7 bases lay outside the gene matches. The CDR3 DNA sequence: TGTGCCACTACGGGACAGGGCATCTATGGCTACACCTTC. As protein: CATTGQGIYGYTF.

This clonotype came up once. V is TRBV18 and J is TRBJ2-1; TRBD2 might be the D (6 bases). Germline CDR1 reads KGHSH; CDR2 reads LQKENI. Trimming left V 3 bases short and J 8 bases short, with 11 bases between. The CDR3 is made up of 13 amino acids. CDR3 sequence reads: CASSPGGNHEQFF. The DNA of the CDR3 is TGTGCCAGCTCACCCGGCGGGAACCATGAGCAGTTCTTC.